The subject of this entry is one T cell receptor (beta chain). As yet, its antigen is unknown. There are 13 residues in the CDR3. Trimming pared 6 bases from V and 2 bases from J, leaving 11 bases between. In germline, CDR1 is SNHLY, CDR2 FYNNEI. The PCR had 60 Vbeta and 13 Jbeta primers. The method was immunoSEQ multiplex PCR; TCRdb's version includes in-frame clones alone and lacks a portion of them. The sample yields over 65,000 clones, 79% seen once. These data come from a study of cytomegalovirus exposure and HLA in healthy donors. Study-wide points: TCR beta V- and J-gene trimming, according to a later analysis, was linked to a missense DCLRE1C variant. A previous analysis found most TCR beta V segments productive roughly 87% or roughly 30% of the time.

The rearrangement joins TRBV2 to TRBJ2-7; TRBD1 might be the D (6 bases). This TCR was recovered from a woman in her forties in good health and CMV-seropositive. Sequences were obtained from PBMCs. The chain's CDR3 is CASRQGSTYEQYF. The CDR3 DNA is TGTGCCAGCAGACAGGGAAGCACCTACGAGCAGTACTTC.